These 30 T cell receptor beta chains were sequenced from one sample in a study of blood T cell repertoires in COVID-19. Sequenced by immunoSEQ multiplex PCR; TCRdb stores in-frame clones only, minus some. In the table there are about 240,000 clones, roughly 86% of which are singletons. The material sequenced was PBMCs or T cells enriched from blood (not recorded which). Receptors originate from a woman in her 40s with acute COVID-19.

V gene TRBV6-5 combines with J gene TRBJ2-7; D not certain. This CDR3 is built from 12 residues. Germline V gene lookup returns CDR1 MNHEY and CDR2 SVGAGI. Deletions cut 7 bases from V and 1 base from J, with 8 bases between. The chain's CDR3 is CASKGGSYEQYF. Here the CDR3 DNA reads TGTGCCAGCAAAGGCGGATCCTACGAGCAGTACTTC.

This rearrangement joins TRBV2 to TRBJ2-3, with TRBD2 matching over 15 bases. Germline values: CDR1 SNHLY, CDR2 FYNNEI. The ends lost 3 bases at V and 0 bases at J; junction bases unmatched: 7. The CDR3 totals 19 residues. Written as DNA, the CDR3 is TGTGCCAGCAGTGAGCGGACTAGCGGGAGGGGAGGTAGCACAGATACGCAGTATTTT. Translating it yields CASSERTSGRGGSTDTQYF.

The rearrangement uses TRBV5-1 and TRBJ2-5, with 8 bases fitting TRBD1. Losses at the gene ends were 1 base for V and 4 bases for J; bases not matched to a gene: 6. The CDR3 covers 15 residues. The germline V gene has CDR1 SGHRS and CDR2 YFSETQ. The CDR3 nucleotides are TGCGCCAGCAGCTTGCTAGGACAGGGTGGAGAGACCCAGTACTTC. It codes for CASSLLGQGGETQYF.

The chain has TRBV6-5 and TRBJ1-1; 7 nucleotides agree with TRBD1. The junction had 7 bases not matched to a gene; V was cut back by 6 bases and J by 3 bases. The CDR3 sequence is 14 residues long. CDR1 is MNHEY, CDR2 SVGAGI, per germline. In DNA, the CDR3 is TGTGCCAGCAGCCAGACAGGGTCCTACACTGAAGCTTTCTTT. It encodes CASSQTGSYTEAFF.

This clone was counted once. This sequence joins TRBV3-1 (or the pseudogene TRBV3-2) and TRBJ1-5; D gene uncertain. The V gene's germline CDR1 is LGHDT and CDR2 YNNKEL (reference sequence). The CDR3 sequence is 12 residues long. V was shortened by 4 bases and J by 7 bases, with 8 bases between the two germline ends. CDR3 nucleotide sequence: TGTGCCAGCAGCCTCCCGGGGCAGCCCCAGCATTTT. Amino acid sequence: CASSLPGQPQHF.

This clone was detected a few times. The CDR3 region is CASSLVGSTDTQYF. The CDR3 coding sequence is TGTGCCAGCAGCTTAGTGGGCTCCACAGATACGCAGTATTTT. The V and J genes are TRBV11-2 and TRBJ2-3; D gene unclear. Germline V gene lookup returns CDR1 SGHAT and CDR2 FQNNGV. Trimming stripped 1 base from V and 2 bases from J, with 7 bases between. The CDR3 length is 14 residues.

The chain links TRBV5-5 to TRBJ1-4, with a possible D match to TRBD1 (5 bases). This CDR3 has 16 residues. The V end was cut by 2 bases, the J end by 0 bases, with 11 bases between. CDR1 is SGHKS, CDR2 YYEKEE, per germline (reference sequence). The CDR3 loop reads CASSLVVGATNEKLFF. In nucleotides, the CDR3 is TGTGCCAGCAGCTTAGTGGTAGGGGCAACTAATGAAAAACTGTTTTTT.

CDR3 nucleotide sequence: TGCAGCGTCCGCCGCAGGGAGGGTTACGGCTACACCTTC. Translation: CSVRRREGYGYTF. J is TRBJ1-2 and V is TRBV29-1; tentatively, D is TRBD1 (5 bases). This CDR3 comprises 13 residues. Germline V CDR1 and CDR2: SQVTM, ANQGSEA. V was trimmed by 6 bases and J by 8 bases, leaving 19 bases between them.

The chain carries TRBV11-3 and TRBJ2-5; 8 bases fit TRBD2. Trimming cost V 4 bases and J 2 bases; bases outside gene matches: 6. There are 15 residues in the CDR3. Germline V CDR1 and CDR2: SGHNT, YENEEA. In DNA form, the CDR3 reads TGTGCCAGCAGCTATCGGGGGGGCGGACAAGAGACCCAGTACTTC. It specifies CASSYRGGGQETQYF.

V and J are TRBV6-6 and TRBJ2-1, with D hard to call. The CDR3 runs 15 residues. V was pared by 4 bases and J by 7 bases, with 17 bases between. Looked up from germline, CDR1 is MNHNY and CDR2 is SVGAGI (reference sequence). Here the CDR3 reads CASSSIPGPPNEQFF. As DNA, the CDR3 is TGTGCCAGCAGTTCCATACCGGGTCCCCCGAATGAGCAGTTCTTC.

The rearrangement links TRBV5-1 to TRBJ2-3; TRBD2 is a possible D gene (7 bases). This CDR3 region has 16 residues. The germline CDR1 and CDR2 sequences are SGHRS and YFSETQ. Trimming removed 4 bases from V and 0 bases from J, with 15 bases in between. The CDR3: CASSRGGTRSTDTQYF. CDR3 DNA: TGCGCCAGCAGCCGCGGGGGCACCCGGAGCACAGATACGCAGTATTTT. Using reference TRBV5-1 and TRBJ2-3 for the parts outside the CDR3, the full variable domain is KAGVTQTPRYLIKTRGQQVTLSCSPISGHRSVSWYQQTPGQGLQFLFEYFSETQRNKGNFPGRFSGRQFSNSRSEMNVSTLELGDSALYLCASSRGGTRSTDTQYFGPGTRLTVL.

The V gene is TRBV19, the J gene TRBJ1-1; 9 bases line up with TRBD1. This CDR3 region has 15 residues. The V gene's germline CDR1 is LNHDA and CDR2 SQIVND (reference sequence). The V and J ends lost 7 bases and 3 bases, in that order; junction bases with no gene match: 9. DNA for the CDR3: TGTGCCAGTATCCGTGTGGGGACAGGGTACACTGAAGCTTTCTTT. Protein sequence: CASIRVGTGYTEAFF.

This clone was picked up one time. The rearrangement joins TRBV27 to TRBJ1-5, with D perhaps matching TRBD1 (6 bases). Germline V gene data show CDR1 as MNHEY and CDR2 as SMNVEV (reference sequence). Trimming pared 5 bases from V and 0 bases from J, leaving 11 bases between. This CDR3 comprises 15 residues. The CDR3 here is CASSNRDNSNQPQHF. Written as DNA, the CDR3 is TGTGCCAGCAGTAACAGGGACAATAGCAATCAGCCCCAGCATTTT.

The chain couples TRBV19 to TRBJ2-7; possibly TRBD2 for D (5 bases). The germline V gene encodes CDR1 LNHDA and CDR2 SQIVND (reference sequence). CDR3 size: 14 residues. V lost 5 bases to trimming and J lost 2 bases, with 13 bases between them. The CDR3 spells CASSPGLTTYEQYF. DNA for the CDR3: TGTGCCAGTAGTCCAGGACTTACCACCTACGAGCAGTACTTC.

This sequence joins TRBV11-2 and TRBJ1-1, with D possibly matching TRBD1 (5 bases). The V gene lost 5 bases and the J gene lost 3 bases, with 16 bases spanning the gap. CDR1 and CDR2 from the germline V gene are SGHAT and FQNNGV. CDR3 length: 15 amino acids. CDR3 DNA: TGTGCCAGCAGCCAGGGCCGACAGAGTTACACTGAAGCTTTCTTT. The encoded protein is CASSQGRQSYTEAFF. The variable domain in full, completed from reference TRBV11-2 and TRBJ1-1, reads EAGVAQSPRYKIIEKRQSVAFWCNPISGHATLYWYQQILGQGPKLLIQFQNNGVVDDSQLPKDRFSAERLKGVDSTLKIQPAKLEDSAVYLCASSQGRQSYTEAFFGQGTRLTVV.

The chain recombines TRBV10-3 with TRBJ1-4; D call uncertain. V shed 3 bases and J shed 8 bases, with 10 bases lying between them. CDR1 is ENHRY, CDR2 SYGVKD, per germline. The CDR3 has 13 residues. In DNA form, the CDR3 reads TGTGCCATCAGTGATTATGCGGGGGAAAAACTGTTTTTT. It translates to CAISDYAGEKLFF.

In DNA, the CDR3 is TGCGCCAGCAGCTTTAATAGCGGGAGTAGTAATGAGCAGTTCTTC. This encodes CASSFNSGSSNEQFF. The chain couples TRBV5-1 to TRBJ2-1; TRBD2 aligns across 9 bases. The V gene's germline CDR1 is SGHRS and CDR2 YFSETQ. The trim removed 2 bases at V and 7 bases at J, leaving 7 bases unmatched. The CDR3 extends over 15 amino acids.

The genes are TRBV12-5 and TRBJ1-1; 10 nucleotides match TRBD1. Germline CDR1 is LGHNT and CDR2 is FRNRAP. CDR3 length: 15 amino acids. V shed 4 bases, J shed 2 bases, and the junction held 4 bases outside the gene matches. The CDR3 here is CASGWGTGANTEAFF. CDR3 nucleotide sequence: TGTGCTAGTGGTTGGGGGACAGGGGCCAACACTGAAGCTTTCTTT. The variable domain in full, completed from reference TRBV12-5 and TRBJ1-1, reads DARVTQTPRHKVTEMGQEVTMRCQPILGHNTVFWYRQTMMQGLELLAYFRNRAPLDDSGMPKDRFSAEMPDATLATLKIQPSEPRDSAVYFCASGWGTGANTEAFFGQGTRLTVV.

This clone was seen more than once but under ten times. The chain employs TRBV9 and TRBJ2-1, with D possibly matching TRBD2 (6 bases). Germline CDR1 reads SGDLS; CDR2 reads YYNGEE. The V end lost 3 bases, the J end lost 5 bases, and 15 bases lay between the germline ends. This CDR3 comprises 15 residues. CDR3 loop: CASSGAGRTNNEQFF. The CDR3 region has the DNA TGTGCCAGCAGCGGAGCGGGCAGAACCAACAATGAGCAGTTCTTC.

This chain uses TRBV10-3 with TRBJ2-7; TRBD2 matches at 9 bases. The germline gives CDR1 ENHRY, CDR2 SYGVKD. The CDR3 totals 16 residues. Losses at the gene ends were 2 bases for V and 5 bases for J; bases not matched to a gene: 10. In DNA form, the CDR3 reads TGTGCCATCAGTGAGCGTAGCGGGGGCCCCCGGCACGAGCAGTACTTC. It specifies CAISERSGGPRHEQYF.

CDR3 amino acids: CASSETDQETQYF. In DNA form, the CDR3 reads TGTGCCAGCAGTGAAACAGACCAAGAGACCCAGTACTTC. The chain couples TRBV6-1 to TRBJ2-5; D gene ambiguous. CDR1 and CDR2 from the germline V gene are MNHNS and SASEGT. V lost 2 bases and J lost 0, with 4 bases in between. The CDR3 sequence is 13 residues long.

The V and J genes are TRBV7-9 and TRBJ1-1; D is ambiguous. Trimming stripped 8 bases from V and 1 base from J, with 8 bases between. The length of the CDR3 is 12 residues. CDR1 and CDR2 from the germline V gene are SEHNR and FQNEAQ (reference sequence). DNA for the CDR3: TGTGCCAGCGGAACGGGGAACACTGAAGCTTTCTTT. Translating gives CASGTGNTEAFF.

J is TRBJ2-6 and V is TRBV4-2, with no clear D. CDR1 LGHNA and CDR2 YNFKEQ come from the germline V gene. Trimming took 1 base from V and 2 from J, leaving 9 bases between them. This CDR3 has 16 residues. The CDR3 region is CASSQGRDTGANVLTF. The CDR3 nucleotides are TGTGCCAGCAGCCAAGGCAGAGACACTGGGGCCAACGTCCTGACTTTC.

This chain joins TRBV5-1 and TRBJ2-1; 13 bases line up with TRBD2. Trimming removed 3 bases from V and 8 bases from J; junction bases left unmatched: 14. The V gene's germline CDR1 is SGHRS and CDR2 YFSETQ. The CDR3 has 18 amino acids. The CDR3 DNA is TGCGCCAGCAGCTACGGGACTAGCGGGACCTCCGGCCTCGATGAGCAGTTCTTC. It codes for CASSYGTSGTSGLDEQFF.

The chain links TRBV7-8 to TRBJ2-7; the D gene is possibly TRBD2 (5 bases). Germline V lookup: CDR1 SGHVS, CDR2 FQNEAQ. V was cut by 3 bases and J by 3 bases, with 15 bases left in between. This CDR3 region has 15 residues. CDR3: CASSLDRGVFYEQYF. CDR3 DNA: TGTGCCAGCAGCTTGGACCGGGGAGTATTCTACGAGCAGTACTTC.

The V gene is TRBV5-4, the J gene TRBJ2-7; weak D call: TRBD2 (5 bases). The CDR3 is made up of 13 amino acids. Trimming stripped 0 bases from V and 5 bases from J, with 9 bases between. Per the germline V gene, CDR1 is SGHNT and CDR2 is YYREEE (reference sequence). This chain's CDR3 is CASSLGLSDEQYF. The CDR3, as DNA: TGTGCCAGCAGCTTGGGACTTAGCGACGAGCAGTACTTC.

This clone was counted once. The chain employs TRBV25-1 and TRBJ2-3, with D hard to call. CDR1 is MGHDK, CDR2 SYGVNS, per germline. There are 10 residues in the CDR3. Trimming removed 7 bases at V and 5 bases at J, with 4 bases between. The CDR3 DNA is TGTGCCAGCAATAGAGATACGCAGTATTTT. Protein: CASNRDTQYF.

The CDR3 region is CASSEGRSGSMPQHF. For the CDR3, the DNA is TGTGCCAGCAGTGAGGGGAGGTCCGGCTCGATGCCCCAGCATTTT. This rearrangement joins TRBV25-1 to TRBJ1-5; D not certain. Trimming removed 3 bases from V and 9 bases from J, with 18 bases in between. The germline V gene has CDR1 MGHDK and CDR2 SYGVNS. The CDR3 consists of 15 residues.

This chain connects TRBV27 to TRBJ2-3; the D gene is possibly TRBD1 (5 bases). From germline, CDR1 is MNHEY and CDR2 SMNVEV (reference sequence). CDR3 length: 14 residues. Between the trimmed V and J ends, which lost 3 bases and 4 bases, there was a span of 11 bases. The chain's CDR3 is CASSLSPRADTQYF. The DNA of the CDR3 is TGTGCCAGCAGTTTGAGTCCCAGGGCAGATACGCAGTATTTT.

The chain is built from TRBV10-3 and TRBJ2-1; 7 nucleotides agree with TRBD2. The CDR3 sequence is 16 residues long. Looked up from germline, CDR1 is ENHRY and CDR2 is SYGVKD. The V gene end was trimmed by 3 bases and the J gene end by 8 bases; junction bases not matched to a gene: 13. Here the CDR3 DNA reads TGTGCCATCAGTGAAGGGAAGCGGGAATGGGGGGATGAGCAGTTCTTC. Its translation: CAISEGKREWGDEQFF.